This T cell receptor beta chain was retrieved from a study of blood T cell repertoires in COVID-19. The wider study: PBMCs, B-cell-depleted T cells, or T cells provided the cDNA or gDNA that made up the material.

The protocol was immunoSEQ multiplex PCR, while the TCRdb copy is restricted to in-frame clones and leaves out a portion. This sample yields around 60,000 clones, of which 86% are seen a single time; roughly 14% belongs to the top ten. By share, this clone counts as medium-sized (0.01 to 0.1%). Looked up from germline, CDR1 is SGHRS and CDR2 is YFSETQ. This CDR3 region has 13 residues. Trimming stripped 2 bases from V and 6 bases from J, with 9 bases between. The chain employs TRBV5-1 and TRBJ2-1; D uncertain. This receptor was taken from a human donor in a cohort sampled during active COVID-19. The sequenced material came from peripheral blood. The CDR3 bases are TGCGCCAGCAGCTTTGGTAGAGGCAATGAGCAGTTCTTC. Translated: CASSFGRGNEQFF.